The 14 T cell receptor beta chains presented below share a single source sample, sequenced in a study of regulatory T cells in long-lasting Graves disease. The time point here: newly diagnosed GD, antithyroid drugs for less than 3 months. Preparation of the TCR library used RNA extracted from PBMCs. CDR3-region Arm-PCR and iRepertoire HTBI primers produced the TCR beta libraries. MiXCR was run by TCRdb on the multiplex PCR reads, yielding one entry per CDR3 protein. The sample yields about 320,000 distinct CDR3 sequences, under 20% seen once. The sample was peripheral blood mononuclear cells (PBMCs), taken at new diagnosis, from a patient treated with antithyroid drugs. Receptors were obtained from a female donor with Graves disease.

This clonotype was detected ten times or more. This rearrangement joins TRBV10-3 to TRBJ2-3; 7 bases align to TRBD2. The V and J ends lost 2 bases and 8 bases, in that order; junction bases with no gene match: 7. The CDR3 is made up of 14 amino acids. Germline CDR1 reads ENHRY; CDR2 reads SYGVKD. CDR3 sequence: CAISEPRLASTQYF. In nucleotides, the CDR3 is TGTGCCATCAGTGAGCCCCGACTAGCATCTACGCAGTATTTT.

This clonotype was picked up many times. Just one base apart from a much larger clone, this may be a read error. V is TRBV28 and J is TRBJ2-2; D possibly corresponds to TRBD2 (6 bases). Between the trimmed V and J ends, which lost 3 bases and 7 bases, there was a span of 15 bases. Germline V gives CDR1 MDHEN, CDR2 SYDVKM. The CDR3 is 15 residues long. DNA of the CDR3: TGTGCCAGCAGTTTGTCGGGCCCGGGGGACGGGGAGCTGTTTTTT. It translates to CASSLSGPGDGELFF.

J is TRBJ1-1 and V is TRBV7-6; TRBD1 matches at 8 bases. Germline V lookup: CDR1 SGHVS, CDR2 FNYEAQ. V dropped 1 base and J dropped 3; count of bases not matched to a gene: 7. This CDR3 has 16 residues. CDR3 sequence reads: CASSLGQGPRDTEAFF. For the CDR3, the DNA is TGTGCCAGCAGCTTAGGACAGGGGCCCCGTGACACTGAAGCTTTCTTT.

This clonotype was detected ten times or more. The chain recombines TRBV9 with TRBJ2-1; D is undetermined. Germline CDR1 is SGDLS and CDR2 is YYNGEE. This CDR3 has 15 residues. V lost 0 bases to trimming and J lost 1 base, with 8 bases between them. The CDR3 sequence is CASSVVDVSYNEQFF. CDR3 in DNA: TGTGCCAGCAGCGTAGTAGACGTTTCCTACAATGAGCAGTTCTTC.

Only one count was recorded for this clonotype. The chain links TRBV9 to TRBJ2-3, with D uncertain. The end of the DNA aligns better with TRBJ1-5, so the J call may be wrong. In germline, CDR1 is SGDLS, CDR2 YYNGEE. This CDR3 region has 14 residues. In DNA form, the CDR3 reads TGTGCCAGCAACCTAGTGGGAGGCACAGATACGCAGCATTTT. Its translation is CASNLVGGTDTQHF.

Regarding this clonotype: A much larger clone is a single base away; this may be a read error. This chain connects TRBV20-1 to TRBJ2-7; D gene ambiguous. The CDR3 covers 13 residues. CDR1 and CDR2 (germline): DFQATT, SNEGSKA (reference sequence). Written as DNA, the CDR3 is TGCAGTGCTAGAGCGTTAAGCTCCTACGAGCACTACTTC. The encoded protein is CSARALSSYEHYF.

The table lists this clonotype with many counts. V is TRBV28 and J is TRBJ2-1, with unresolved D. V was shortened by 7 bases and J by 8 bases, with 9 bases between the two germline ends. Per the germline V gene, CDR1 is MDHEN and CDR2 is SYDVKM. The CDR3 sequence is 11 residues long. The CDR3 nucleotides are TGTGCCAGCACCGGAACCTATGAGCAGTTCTTC. This encodes CASTGTYEQFF.

The table lists this clonotype with a few counts. A junction end diverges from the germline sequence, so it may reflect a read error. The V call is TRBV9, the J call TRBJ2-7, with 9 bases lining up with TRBD1. Germline V gene lookup returns CDR1 SGDLS and CDR2 YYNGEE. CDR3 length: 11 amino acids. The CDR3 sequence is CASSALDRGHF. CDR3 nucleotide sequence: TGTGCCAGCAGCGCCCTGGACAGGGGCCACTTC.

This clonotype occurred many times. The genes are TRBV6-2 or TRBV6-3 and TRBJ2-7, with D perhaps TRBD1 (6 bases). The CDR3 sequence is 14 residues long. The V end was cut by 6 bases, the J end by 0 bases, with 12 bases between. CDR1 and CDR2 from the germline V gene are MNHEY and SVGEGT. The CDR3 DNA follows: TGTGCCAGCAGGGACAGTCTGGGCTCCTACGAGCAGTACTTC. Translation gives CASRDSLGSYEQYF.

The genes are TRBV19 and TRBJ1-2; 9 bases fit TRBD1. Germline-derived CDR1 and CDR2 are LNHDA and SQIVND (reference sequence). With 6 bases clipped from V and 1 base from J, the junction kept 9 bases outside the gene matches. This CDR3 is built from 16 residues. The CDR3 coding sequence is TGTGCCAGTAGAAGATTCGGACAGGGGAGTAACTATGGCTACACCTTC. Amino acid sequence: CASRRFGQGSNYGYTF.

This chain links TRBV19 with TRBJ1-5, with TRBD1 matching 10 bases. The CDR3 consists of 16 residues. V lost 3 bases to trimming and J lost 7 bases; unmatched junction nucleotides: 9. CDR1 and CDR2 (germline): LNHDA, SQIVND (reference sequence). The CDR3, as DNA: TGTGCCAGTAGTATCGATGGGACAGGGGATGGACAGCCCCAGCATTTT. Translated, it gives CASSIDGTGDGQPQHF.

This clonotype was counted ten times or more. V is TRBV27 and J is TRBJ2-3, with D maybe TRBD1 (6 bases). The CDR3 length is 16 residues. V dropped 3 bases and J dropped 5 bases, with 18 bases sitting between them. CDR1 MNHEY and CDR2 SMNVEV come from the germline V gene (reference sequence). The CDR3 is CASSFLGQGIKDTQYF. The CDR3 nucleotides are TGTGCCAGCAGTTTTTTGGGTCAGGGGATTAAAGATACGCAGTATTTT.

This clonotype occurred many times. V usage is TRBV29-1 and J usage is TRBJ2-5; possible D gene TRBD1, 5 bases. Per the germline V gene, CDR1 is SQVTM and CDR2 is ANQGSEA. V was cut by 3 bases and J by 2 bases, with 10 bases left in between. The CDR3 is made up of 13 amino acids. CDR3 coding DNA: TGCAGCGTTGAGCCCGACAGACAAGAGACCCAGTACTTC. This codes for CSVEPDRQETQYF.

Details on this clonotype: Given a much more abundant clone one base away, this may be a read error. This sequence joins TRBV11-2 and TRBJ2-4; 8 bases align to TRBD1. This CDR3 contains 12 residues. Germline assignment: CDR1 SGHAT and CDR2 FQNNGV. CDR3 residues: CTSRQGQNIQYF. The CDR3 DNA reads TGTACCAGCAGACAGGGGCAAAACATTCAGTACTTC.